This TCR beta chain appears in the sequencing data of a study of OX40 agonist ivuxolimab in advanced cancers. Study-level information: At doses from 0.01 to 10 mg/kg, patients were given intravenous ivuxolimab every 2 weeks.

Sequenced by immunoSEQ multiplex PCR; TCRdb stores in-frame clones only, minus some. The data hold roughly 93,000 clones, with just over 90% observed a single time. The sequencing here drew on CD4+ or CD8+ T cells sorted from blood, taken in a trial of the OX40 agonist ivuxolimab. This sequence was found in an adult with an advanced solid tumor such as melanoma, head and neck, liver or kidney cancer.

The CDR3 sequence is CSVVTRDRGVGGQNEAFF. The CDR3 DNA follows: TGCAGCGTTGTGACCAGGGACAGGGGAGTCGGTGGCCAAAACGAAGCTTTCTTT. The chain recombines TRBV29-1 with TRBJ1-1, with 10 bases identical to TRBD1. CDR1 is SQVTM, CDR2 ANQGSEA, per germline. J was trimmed by 8 bases and V by 4 bases; bases with no gene match: 22. The CDR3 totals 18 residues.